The next 7 T cell receptor beta chains were all read from a single sample in a study of cytomegalovirus exposure and HLA in healthy donors. Vbeta (60) and Jbeta (13) primers were used in the PCR. Clones were sequenced by immunoSEQ multiplex PCR, and TCRdb holds only the in-frame ones, with some missing. The sample yields about 210,000 clones, 75% to 90% seen once. Material for sequencing was PBMCs. These receptors all stem from a woman aged 25 to 39 in good health and CMV-seronegative.

The J gene is TRBJ1-1, the V gene TRBV5-1; D perhaps matches TRBD1 (5 bases). Germline V CDR1 and CDR2: SGHRS, YFSETQ. The CDR3 extends over 15 amino acids. The V gene lost 1 base and the J gene lost 1 base, with 11 bases spanning the gap. As DNA, the CDR3 is TGCGCCAGCAGCTTGCGGGGGGTGGGGAACACTGAAGCTTTCTTT. Translation gives CASSLRGVGNTEAFF.

V and J are TRBV5-5 and TRBJ2-1; maybe TRBD1 (5 bases). Germline assignment: CDR1 SGHKS and CDR2 YYEKEE (reference sequence). Trimming cost V 1 base and J 5 bases, with 10 bases left between them. CDR3 length: 14 amino acids. The CDR3 DNA reads TGTGCCAGCAGCTTGACAGGACCAAACAATGAGCAGTTCTTC. Protein: CASSLTGPNNEQFF.

This chain uses TRBV30 with TRBJ2-7; D may be TRBD1 (5 bases). V was cut by 5 bases and J by 4 bases, with 15 bases left in between. The CDR3 is 13 residues long. Germline V gene lookup returns CDR1 GTSNPN and CDR2 SVGIG (reference sequence). CDR3 amino acids: CAWAEGEEYEQYF. CDR3 nucleotide sequence: TGTGCCTGGGCGGAAGGGGAAGAGTACGAGCAGTACTTC. Full variable domain (outside the CDR3, taken from reference TRBV30 and TRBJ2-7): SQTIHQWPATLVQPVGSPLSLECTVEGTSNPNLYWYRQAAGRGLQLLFYSVGIGQISSEVPQNLSASRPQDRQFILSSKKLLLSDSGFYLCAWAEGEEYEQYFGPGTRLTVT.

The chain employs TRBV18 and TRBJ1-5; D may be TRBD1 (6 bases). The CDR3 spans 15 residues. V was trimmed by 5 bases and J by 3 bases, leaving 14 bases between them. Germline CDR1 is KGHSH and CDR2 is LQKENI. The CDR3 sequence: CASSFDRQPNQPQHF. As DNA, the CDR3 is TGTGCCAGCTCATTCGACAGGCAGCCCAATCAGCCCCAGCATTTT.

This rearrangement joins TRBV4-1 to TRBJ2-1; 7 nucleotides line up with TRBD2. CDR3 size: 14 residues. V shed 3 bases, J shed 5 bases, and the junction held 4 bases outside the gene matches. Germline CDR1 reads MGHRA; CDR2 reads YSYEKL. This CDR3 is CASSHTAGDNEQFF. CDR3 nucleotide sequence: TGCGCCAGCAGCCATACGGCGGGGGACAATGAGCAGTTCTTC.

The chain has TRBV9 and TRBJ2-2, with TRBD2 identical over 8 bases. The J segment lost 4 bases and the V segment lost 4 bases, leaving 6 bases of the junction unmatched. Germline CDR1 SGDLS, CDR2 YYNGEE. The CDR3 has 15 amino acids. For the CDR3, the DNA is TGTGCCAGCAGCCTCGCCGGGGGGGGCACCGGGGAGCTGTTTTTT. It encodes CASSLAGGGTGELFF.

The chain carries TRBV7-9 and TRBJ1-1; no clear D. V lost 8 bases and J 0 bases, leaving 7 bases between the germline ends. Germline loops: CDR1 SEHNR, CDR2 FQNEAQ (reference sequence). The CDR3 extends over 12 amino acids. The chain's CDR3 is CASDILNTEAFF. The CDR3 DNA sequence: TGTGCCAGCGACATATTGAACACTGAAGCTTTCTTT.